This TCR beta chain was sequenced during a study of PD-L1 blockade in urothelial cancer. Study as a whole: Blood analysis was done at 3 weeks (second dose) and 6 weeks after treatment began. Researchers found blood samples held a median of about 130,000 T cells.

J gave up 3 bases and V 6 bases, and 3 bases lay outside the gene matches. Germline-derived CDR1 and CDR2 are MNHEY and SMNVEV (reference sequence). The CDR3 covers 14 residues. Libraries were prepared by immunoSEQ multiplex PCR; TCRdb keeps only in-frame clonotypes and omits some of them. The sample has 30,000 to 45,000 clones, around four fifths seen once; the top ten hold roughly a sixth. This sample comprised PBMCs, obtained around atezolizumab (anti-PD-L1) treatment. This TCR came from a man between 60 and 70 years old with urothelial cancer. V is TRBV27 and J is TRBJ1-4; 8 nucleotides match TRBD1. In DNA, the CDR3 is TGTGCCAGCAGAGGACAGGGCGCTAATGAAAAACTGTTTTTT. Amino acids: CASRGQGANEKLFF.